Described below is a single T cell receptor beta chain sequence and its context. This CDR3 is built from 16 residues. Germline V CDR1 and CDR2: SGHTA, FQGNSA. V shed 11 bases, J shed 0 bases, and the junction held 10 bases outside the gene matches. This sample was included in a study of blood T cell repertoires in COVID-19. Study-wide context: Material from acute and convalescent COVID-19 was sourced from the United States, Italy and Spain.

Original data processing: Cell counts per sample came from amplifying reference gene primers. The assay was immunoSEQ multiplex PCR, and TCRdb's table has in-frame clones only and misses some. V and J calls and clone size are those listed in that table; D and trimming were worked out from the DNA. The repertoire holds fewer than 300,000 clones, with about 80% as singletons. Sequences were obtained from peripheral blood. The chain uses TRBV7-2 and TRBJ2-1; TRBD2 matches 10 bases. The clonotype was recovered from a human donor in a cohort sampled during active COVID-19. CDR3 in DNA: TGTGCCCGTACGGGGGCTAGCGGGAGCTCCTACAATGAGCAGTTCTTC. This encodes CARTGASGSSYNEQFF.